This T cell receptor (beta chain) was sequenced for a study of Ad26.COV2.S vaccination and SARS-CoV-2 variants (dated by TCRdb to the early 2020s). Background on the whole study: Donors in the vaccine arm were drawn from COV1001, a multicentre, randomized, double-blind, placebo-controlled phase I-IIa trial testing Ad26.COV2.S in healthy adults. Ad26.COV2.S was administered intramuscularly at 5 x 10^10 or 1 x 10^11 viral particles, either as a single shot or as two shots given 56 days apart. Sequencing of the TCRbeta repertoire served to evaluate the specificity and breadth of SARS-CoV-2-reactive T cell receptors following Ad26.COV2.S vaccination. The TCR-sequenced set comprised about 32 samples: 19 Ad26.COV2.S vaccine recipients, 5 placebo recipients and 8 SARS-CoV-2 convalescent individuals. Participants in the trial were split at random into five groups of five each, receiving low-dose or high-dose Ad26.COV2.S once or twice, or else placebo on both occasions. Blinding of investigators to trial group allocation was maintained during experiments and outcome assessment.

Details on this clone: Its binding antigen is unknown. The record has no base qualities; no much larger clone is one base away.

The research as a whole found: Spike-specific TCR breadth was higher in Ad26.COV2.S recipients than in placebo recipients (P = 0.0014). Vaccine and placebo recipients had similar non-spike TCR breadth, a finding consistent with the vaccine containing only spike. After vaccination, spike-specific CD8+ and CD4+ T cell responses were reported to show substantial breadth. The authors noted that the TCR breadth and depth analyses may have underestimated total T cell responses. The study was not powered for comparison of responses between vaccine doses or regimens.

As encoded in the germline V gene, CDR1 is LGHNA while CDR2 is YNFKEQ. Its CDR3 holds 15 amino acids, cysteine through phenylalanine. The retained sequence is limited to the CDR3, 45 bases, with the frame set at the first base. Trimming accounts for 0 bases at V and 5 bases at J, while the number of junction bases matched to no gene is 5. TCRbeta CDR3 regions were sequenced with the immunoSEQ Assay. After extraction, genomic DNA underwent amplification by bias-controlled multiplex PCR, followed by high-throughput sequencing. In the source study's methods: To quantify the absolute abundance of every unique TCRbeta CDR3 region, sequences were collapsed and filtered. T cell fraction was estimated by normalizing TCRbeta template counts to usable DNA, which was measured by amplifying reference genes present in all nucleated cells. Repertoire TCRs were annotated as SARS-CoV-2-specific when V gene, CDR3 amino acid sequence and J gene were exactly matched to a known reactive TCR set. The reference SARS-CoV-2 TCR set was derived from MIRA and filtered for enrichment in COVID-19-positive ImmuneCODE repertoires, a step that removed public or cross-reactive TCRs. Drawing on the MIRA antigens, annotated TCRs were analysed further at the level of specific ORF or position within ORF. Depth was the summed frequency of annotated unique rearrangements, while breadth was defined as annotated unique rearrangements over total unique productive rearrangements. Two-sided Wilcoxon rank-sum tests were used to compare TCR breadth between groups. Imported from immuneACCESS, the table was reduced by TCRdb to in-frame sequences with V and J called. These copies leave out some clones; in studies compared against another copy, an unresolved V gene accounts for under half, and the cause of the remainder is not known. The DNA gave D and trimming, while V, J and clone size come from that table. The sample data list roughly 380,000 clones, and 88% of these were observed just once. About 4% of the sample belongs to the ten largest clones.

The sample's treatment or condition, from its label and the paper: about 20 received Ad26.COV2.S at low or high dose, single or two shots; several received placebo; per-sample allocation not given. For vaccine and placebo recipients, repertoires were sequenced using samples collected on day 63 after the first injection. Between 29 July and 7 August 2020, Cohort 1b enrolled about 27 adults aged 18-55 years at one site in Boston, USA. Ad26.COV2.S was a replication-incompetent adenovirus type 26 vector expressing a prefusion-stabilized SARS-CoV-2 spike protein from the original Wuhan strain. The sequence joins TRBV4-2 to TRBJ1-1; TRBD1 lines up with 8 middle nucleotides. The sample was peripheral blood, taken in a trial of Ad26.COV2.S vaccine versus placebo. The receptor's source is a person aged 18 to 59 who received the Ad26.COV2.S COVID-19 vaccine or a placebo. Here is the DNA: TGTGCCAGCAGCCAAGACCCCAGGGGGCTGACTGAAGCTTTCTTT. Protein translation: CASSQDPRGLTEAFF.